The 24 T cell receptor beta chains in this list originate from one sample, sequenced in a study of cytomegalovirus exposure and HLA in healthy donors. The PCR employed 60 Vbeta primers together with 13 Jbeta primers. Here immunoSEQ multiplex PCR was the method, and the copy in TCRdb shows in-frame clones only, minus some. This sample carries more than 55,000 clones, around 74% of them seen once, and the ten largest clones take around 10%. The specimen sequenced was PBMCs. Source of these receptors: a woman in her sixties in good health and CMV-seropositive.

The chain combines TRBV30 with TRBJ1-2; 7 nucleotides line up with TRBD1. With 4 bases clipped from V and 0 bases from J, the junction kept 5 bases outside the gene matches. Germline V gene sequence: CDR1 GTSNPN, CDR2 SVGIG (reference sequence). The CDR3 sequence is 14 residues long. This chain's CDR3 is CAWTRQGTNYGYTF. The CDR3 DNA is TGTGCCTGGACTAGACAGGGAACTAACTATGGCTACACCTTC.

The rearrangement joins TRBV11-2 to TRBJ1-1; possibly TRBD1 for D (6 bases). Germline lookup yields CDR1 SGHAT and CDR2 FQNNGV. This CDR3 comprises 13 residues. V was clipped by 1 base and J by 8 bases, with 11 bases between them. CDR3 sequence: CASSLVGGMEAFF. As DNA, the CDR3 is TGTGCCAGCAGCTTAGTAGGGGGTATGGAAGCTTTCTTT.

The chain carries TRBV30 and TRBJ2-3, with a possible D match to TRBD1 (5 bases). In germline, CDR1 is GTSNPN, CDR2 SVGIG (reference sequence). V was cut by 4 bases and J by 6 bases, with 14 bases left in between. The CDR3 runs 13 residues. The DNA of the CDR3 is TGTGCCTGGAAAAGGGCAGGGCCGGATACGCAGTATTTT. Its protein product is CAWKRAGPDTQYF.

This clone appeared a few times. The CDR3 bases are TGTGCCAGCAGCCAAAAGGGACAGGGTCCTTCCCGGGGGAACACCATATATTTT. This translates into CASSQKGQGPSRGNTIYF. This rearrangement joins TRBV5-5 to TRBJ1-3; 9 bases match TRBD1. V shed 4 bases and J 7 bases; nucleotides not matched to a gene: 18. CDR3 length: 18 amino acids. The germline V gene has CDR1 SGHKS and CDR2 YYEKEE (reference sequence).

This clone was seen more than once but under ten times. The chain is built from TRBV7-8 and TRBJ2-3; D is unresolved. Trimming took off 6 bases at V and 0 bases at J, with 7 bases between the two ends. Germline V gene lookup returns CDR1 SGHVS and CDR2 FQNEAQ. This CDR3 comprises 13 residues. For the CDR3, the DNA is TGTGCCAGCAGTTTGGGCAGCACAGATACGCAGTATTTT. It is translated as CASSLGSTDTQYF.

The chain uses TRBV5-1 and TRBJ2-1, with D possibly matching TRBD1 (5 bases). V lost 5 bases, J lost 0 bases, and 15 bases lay in between. CDR3 length: 16 amino acids. Looked up from germline, CDR1 is SGHRS and CDR2 is YFSETQ. CDR3 sequence reads: CASSWQGMSSYNEQFF. CDR3 coding DNA: TGCGCCAGCAGTTGGCAGGGAATGAGCTCCTACAATGAGCAGTTCTTC.

This clone was found a few times. The chain recombines TRBV2 with TRBJ2-5; 9 nucleotides agree with TRBD2. V shed 2 bases and J 5 bases; nucleotides not matched to a gene: 3. The CDR3 totals 14 residues. Germline CDR1 and CDR2: SNHLY and FYNNEI. The DNA of the CDR3 is TGTGCCAGCAGTGAATGGGCGGGAGGGGAGACCCAGTACTTC. It encodes CASSEWAGGETQYF.

V and J are TRBV19 and TRBJ1-1, with D maybe TRBD1 (5 bases). This CDR3 has 15 residues. Trimming removed 1 base at V and 5 bases at J, with 14 bases between. The germline V gene encodes CDR1 LNHDA and CDR2 SQIVND (reference sequence). CDR3 region: CASSIGGGRDTEAFF. Here the CDR3 DNA reads TGTGCCAGTAGTATAGGCGGGGGGAGAGATACTGAAGCTTTCTTT.

The chain carries TRBV7-2 and TRBJ2-3; D ambiguous. The V gene lost 1 base and the J gene lost 4 bases, with 3 bases spanning the gap. This CDR3 contains 12 residues. Per germline, CDR1 SGHTA and CDR2 FQGNSA. CDR3 sequence reads: CASSLVADTQYF. CDR3 DNA: TGTGCCAGCAGCTTAGTAGCAGATACGCAGTATTTT.

The chain combines TRBV6-5 with TRBJ1-1, with 8 bases aligning to TRBD1. The CDR3 runs 13 residues. V lost 7 bases to trimming and J lost 4 bases; unmatched junction nucleotides: 5. Germline V gene data show CDR1 as MNHEY and CDR2 as SVGAGI. The CDR3 DNA reads as TGTGCCAGCATCTTACAGGGGGGCACTGAAGCTTTCTTT. It yields the protein CASILQGGTEAFF.

This chain uses TRBV7-9 with TRBJ1-4; D perhaps matches TRBD1 (5 bases). With 4 bases removed from V and 0 bases from J, the gap between germline ends came to 6 bases. The CDR3 runs 14 residues. Germline values: CDR1 SEHNR, CDR2 FQNEAQ (reference sequence). This chain's CDR3 is CASSWGATNEKLFF. Written as DNA, the CDR3 is TGTGCCAGCAGCTGGGGGGCAACTAATGAAAAACTGTTTTTT. The variable domain in full, with the rest retrieved from reference TRBV7-9 and TRBJ1-4, is DTGVSQNPRHKITKRGQNVTFRCDPISEHNRLYWYRQTLGQGPEFLTYFQNEAQLEKSRLLSDRFSAERPKGSFSTLEIQRTEQGDSAMYLCASSWGATNEKLFFGSGTQLSVL.

This clone has only a few counts. The genes are TRBV21-1 and TRBJ1-2; TRBD1 is taken as the D call from the table, unchecked against the DNA. TRBV21-1 is a pseudogene. This CDR3 is 10 amino acids long. CDR3: CASNRDGYTF. Here the CDR3 DNA reads TGTGCCAGCAACAGGGATGGCTACACCTTC.

To note about this clone: At one end, the junction sequence differs from germline, possibly due to a read error. The V and J genes are TRBV27 and TRBJ1-1, with TRBD1 as a possible D gene (5 bases). Germline loops: CDR1 MNHEY, CDR2 SMNVEV (reference sequence). The CDR3 sequence is 15 residues long. The CDR3 sequence is CASSLGRGGNSEAFF. Here the CDR3 DNA reads TGTGCCAGCAGTTTAGGGCGGGGGGGGAACTCTGAAGCTTTCTTT.

This chain links TRBV6-5 with TRBJ2-6, with unresolved D. V lost 8 bases to trimming and J lost 1 base, with 9 bases between them. The CDR3 consists of 14 residues. Germline-derived CDR1 and CDR2 are MNHEY and SVGAGI. Here the CDR3 reads CASRVASGANVLTF. DNA for the CDR3: TGTGCCAGCCGCGTCGCATCTGGGGCCAACGTCCTGACTTTC.

The V gene is TRBV5-1, the J gene TRBJ2-1; 12 bases align to TRBD2. J gave up 3 bases and V 1 base, and 2 bases lay outside the gene matches. The CDR3 has 16 residues. Germline lookup yields CDR1 SGHRS and CDR2 YFSETQ. The CDR3, as DNA: TGCGCCAGCAGCTTGTCTAGCGGGGGGGTCTACAATGAGCAGTTCTTC. Translating gives CASSLSSGGVYNEQFF.

This rearrangement joins TRBV5-5 to TRBJ1-2; 8 positions agree with TRBD1. The CDR3 runs to 17 residues. V lost 4 bases, J lost 4 bases, and 15 bases stayed unmatched. Germline V gives CDR1 SGHKS, CDR2 YYEKEE (reference sequence). This CDR3 is CASSILLDRGITYGYTF. CDR3 in DNA: TGTGCCAGCAGCATACTCCTCGACAGGGGAATTACCTATGGCTACACCTTC.

The CDR3 sequence: CASSLWGEGTEAFF. DNA for the CDR3: TGCGCCAGCAGCTTATGGGGCGAAGGCACTGAAGCTTTCTTT. This chain uses TRBV5-1 with TRBJ1-1, with D tentatively TRBD1 (5 bases). The CDR3 loop spans 14 amino acids. Germline values: CDR1 SGHRS, CDR2 YFSETQ. V lost 2 bases to trimming and J lost 4 bases, with 12 bases between them. Variable domain in full (rest from reference TRBV5-1 and TRBJ1-1): KAGVTQTPRYLIKTRGQQVTLSCSPISGHRSVSWYQQTPGQGLQFLFEYFSETQRNKGNFPGRFSGRQFSNSRSEMNVSTLELGDSALYLCASSLWGEGTEAFFGQGTRLTVV.

The V and J genes are TRBV5-4 and TRBJ1-2; unclear D gene. In germline, CDR1 is SGHNT, CDR2 YYREEE (reference sequence). This CDR3 spans 13 amino acids. Trimming stripped 2 bases from V and 6 bases from J, with 11 bases between. DNA for the CDR3: TGTGCCAGCAGCTTAGGAGTAACCGATGGCTACACCTTC. Translating it yields CASSLGVTDGYTF. The full variable domain, in which reference TRBV5-4 and TRBJ1-2 provide the parts outside the CDR3, is ETGVTQSPTHLIKTRGQQVTLRCSSQSGHNTVSWYQQALGQGPQFIFQYYREEENGRGNFPPRFSGLQFPNYSSELNVNALELDDSALYLCASSLGVTDGYTFGSGTRLTVV.

The chain joins TRBV5-6 to TRBJ1-6; 10 nucleotides align to TRBD1. V gave up 3 bases and J gave up 6 bases; unmatched junction bases: 6. The CDR3 contains 16 residues. The germline CDR1 and CDR2 sequences are SGHDT and YYEEEE. This chain's CDR3 is CASSYTGTGVNSPLHF. The CDR3 DNA is TGTGCCAGCAGCTATACCGGGACAGGGGTTAATTCACCCCTCCACTTT.

CDR3 residues: CASSSPGLGIYEQYF. The CDR3 DNA reads as TGTGCCAGCAGCTCTCCGGGACTAGGAATCTACGAGCAGTACTTC. The J gene is TRBJ2-7, the V gene TRBV13, with 8 positions matching TRBD2. The germline CDR1 and CDR2 sequences are PRHDT and FYEKMQ (reference sequence). The trim removed 4 bases at V and 3 bases at J, leaving 8 bases unmatched. The CDR3 length is 15 residues.

The rearrangement links TRBV23-1 to TRBJ2-7; D might be TRBD2 (5 bases). TRBV23-1 is flagged as an ORF with uncertain function. With 7 bases removed from V and 3 bases from J, the gap between germline ends came to 22 bases. This CDR3 is 16 amino acids long. For the CDR3, the DNA is TGCGCCAGCACCACTAGAGGACTTTTGGCCTTCTACGAGCAGTACTTC. The encoded protein is CASTTRGLLAFYEQYF.

Notes on this clone: This specimen includes other DNA sequences encoding the same CDR3. V is TRBV5-1 and J is TRBJ1-3; a weak D match, TRBD1 (5 bases). The CDR3 totals 14 residues. The germline CDR1 and CDR2 sequences are SGHRS and YFSETQ. V shed 0 bases and J shed 4 bases, with 8 bases lying between them. CDR3 loop: CASSLAGYGNTIYF. CDR3 DNA sequence: TGCGCCAGCAGCTTGGCAGGGTACGGAAACACCATATATTTT.

CDR3 coding DNA: TGTGCCAGTAGTACAGGGTACAATGAGCAGTTCTTC. This encodes CASSTGYNEQFF. The chain is built from TRBV19 and TRBJ2-1, with a weak D call TRBD1 (5 bases). The germline V and J ends were trimmed by 4 bases and 4 bases, with 5 bases remaining between them. The germline V gene has CDR1 LNHDA and CDR2 SQIVND (reference sequence). The CDR3 loop spans 12 amino acids. The whole variable domain, remainder taken from reference TRBV19 and TRBJ2-1, is DGGITQSPKYLFRKEGQNVTLSCEQNLNHDAMYWYRQDPGQGLRLIYYSQIVNDFQKGDIAEGYSVSREKKESFPLTVTSAQKNPTAFYLCASSTGYNEQFFGPGTRLTVL.

The table lists this clone with a few counts. The chain links TRBV10-3 to TRBJ1-5, with 11 bases matching TRBD1. V dropped 5 bases and J dropped 3; count of bases not matched to a gene: 3. The CDR3 sequence is 15 residues long. The V gene's germline CDR1 is ENHRY and CDR2 SYGVKD. In nucleotides, the CDR3 is TGTGCCATCAGTCCTGGACAGGGGGCCAATCAGCCCCAGCATTTT. It translates to CAISPGQGANQPQHF.